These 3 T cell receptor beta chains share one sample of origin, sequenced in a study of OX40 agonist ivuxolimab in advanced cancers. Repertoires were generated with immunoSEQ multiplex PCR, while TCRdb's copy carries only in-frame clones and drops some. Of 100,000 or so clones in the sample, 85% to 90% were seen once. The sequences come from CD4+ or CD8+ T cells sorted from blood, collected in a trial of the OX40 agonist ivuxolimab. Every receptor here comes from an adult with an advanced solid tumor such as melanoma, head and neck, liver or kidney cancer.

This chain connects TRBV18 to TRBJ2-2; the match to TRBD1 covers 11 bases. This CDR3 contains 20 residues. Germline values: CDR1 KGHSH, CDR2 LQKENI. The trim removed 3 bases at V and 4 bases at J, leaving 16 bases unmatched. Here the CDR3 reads CASSPTPVPGQGDPTGELFF. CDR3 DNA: TGTGCCAGCTCACCGACGCCTGTACCGGGACAGGGGGACCCCACCGGGGAGCTGTTTTTT.

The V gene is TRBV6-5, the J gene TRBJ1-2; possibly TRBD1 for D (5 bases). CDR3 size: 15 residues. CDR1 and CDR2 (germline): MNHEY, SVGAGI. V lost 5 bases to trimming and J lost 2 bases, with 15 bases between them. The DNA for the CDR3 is TGTGCCAGCAGTCGACTCCGGGACGGGAACTATGGCTACACCTTC. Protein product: CASSRLRDGNYGYTF.

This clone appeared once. Here the CDR3 reads CASSSKTSRGAGELFF. In nucleotides, the CDR3 is TGTGCCAGTAGTAGCAAGACTAGCAGGGGGGCCGGGGAGCTGTTTTTT. V usage is TRBV19 and J usage is TRBJ2-2, with D possibly called TRBD1 or TRBD2 (7 bases each). There are 16 residues in the CDR3. V lost 4 bases to trimming and J lost 6 bases, with 18 bases between them. The germline CDR1 and CDR2 sequences are LNHDA and SQIVND (reference sequence).